Below, one T cell receptor beta chain is given with its context. V lost 4 bases and J 1 base, leaving 12 bases between the germline ends. The CDR3 contains 15 residues. CDR1 and CDR2 from the germline V gene are SGDLS and YYNGEE. MiXCR, run by TCRdb on the RACE reads, gives a single entry per CDR3 protein. Of about 99,000 distinct CDR3 sequences listed, roughly an eighth are singletons. These data originate in a study of human T cells and chemical hapten exposure. Specified time point: patch test 1, 2 weeks after DPC sensitization. Sample treatment: therapeutic diphenylcyclopropenone sensitization with weekly scalp DPC.

This sequence was found in a woman in her forties with alopecia areata. Some clones in this sample may be carry-over from other donors' samples. The starting material was whole blood, obtained in connection with sensitization to the hapten diphenylcyclopropenone (DPC). The chain joins TRBV9 to TRBJ1-5; tentatively, D is TRBD1 (6 bases). CDR3 region: CASSPAGASNQPQHF. CDR3 nucleotide sequence: TGTGCCAGCAGCCCCGCGGGGGCGAGCAATCAGCCCCAGCATTTT.